These 18 T cell receptor beta chains were all obtained from the same sample, sequenced in a study of cytotoxic CD8 clonotypes in ibrutinib-treated CLL. Clones were read by immunoSEQ multiplex PCR, and TCRdb kept only the in-frame ones, dropping some. The data show over 95,000 clones, with about 58% seen just once and 30% to 45% held by the top ten. The source material was PBMCs, sampled after 24 months of ibrutinib treatment. These receptors were obtained from a human donor with chronic lymphocytic leukemia.

The genes are TRBV7-2 and TRBJ2-7; D tentatively reads TRBD1 or TRBD2 (6 bases each). Looked up from germline, CDR1 is SGHTA and CDR2 is FQGNSA. V was pared by 6 bases and J by 0 bases, with 18 bases between. The CDR3 contains 16 residues. The chain's CDR3 is CASSRPSGGGSYEQYF. The CDR3 DNA follows: TGTGCCAGCAGTCGACCCAGTGGAGGGGGCTCCTACGAGCAGTACTTC.

This chain uses TRBV6-1 with TRBJ2-7; D uncertain. In germline, CDR1 is MNHNS, CDR2 SASEGT. The CDR3 runs to 12 residues. V shed 0 bases and J shed 6 bases, with 6 bases lying between them. CDR3 loop: CASSEAGFEQYF. CDR3 bases: TGTGCCAGCAGTGAAGCCGGGTTCGAGCAGTACTTC.

This clone was counted between two and nine times. This chain connects TRBV5-6 to TRBJ2-1; D possibly matches TRBD1 or TRBD2 (5 bases each). This CDR3 spans 18 amino acids. With 4 bases removed from V and 0 bases from J, the gap between germline ends came to 20 bases. The germline V gene encodes CDR1 SGHDT and CDR2 YYEEEE. The CDR3 is CASSAKAKGRSSYNEQFF. CDR3 sequence (DNA): TGTGCCAGCAGCGCTAAGGCCAAGGGACGGAGCTCCTACAATGAGCAGTTCTTC.

The CDR3 sequence: CATSREGAKRETQYF. The DNA of the CDR3 is TGTGCCACCAGCAGAGAGGGAGCCAAGAGAGAGACCCAGTACTTC. This rearrangement joins TRBV15 to TRBJ2-5; D might be TRBD2 (5 bases). The length of the CDR3 is 15 residues. The germline CDR1 and CDR2 sequences are LNHNV and YYDKDF (reference sequence). Trimming shortened V by 0 bases and J by 4 bases, and 12 bases separated the two germline ends. The full variable domain, rest sourced from reference TRBV15 and TRBJ2-5, is DAMVIQNPRYQVTQFGKPVTLSCSQTLNHNVMYWYQQKSSQAPKLLFHYYDKDFNNEADTPDNFQSRRPNTSFCFLDIRSPGLGDTAMYLCATSREGAKRETQYFGPGTRLLVL.

The genes are TRBV5-4 and TRBJ2-3, with 10 bases identical to TRBD1. This CDR3 is 12 amino acids long. The V and J ends lost 5 bases and 9 bases, in that order; junction bases with no gene match: 3. CDR1 is SGHNT and CDR2 is YYREEE in the germline V gene (reference sequence). CDR3 coding DNA: TGTGCCAGCAGAACGACAGGGGGCACGCAGTATTTT. Translation: CASRTTGGTQYF.

This clone turned up a few times. This chain links TRBV30 with TRBJ1-4, with D unresolved. Trimming took 3 bases from V and 3 from J, leaving 11 bases between them. The CDR3 is made up of 14 amino acids. From germline, CDR1 is GTSNPN and CDR2 SVGIG (reference sequence). The CDR3, as DNA: TGTGCCTGGAGCGACCCAGTACCTAATGAAAAACTGTTTTTT. Translated, it gives CAWSDPVPNEKLFF.

This clone was observed a few times. The chain carries TRBV28 and TRBJ1-5; 9 nucleotides line up with TRBD1. Germline values: CDR1 MDHEN, CDR2 SYDVKM. J was trimmed by 6 bases and V by 3 bases; bases with no gene match: 3. The CDR3 totals 14 residues. CDR3 DNA sequence: TGTGCCAGCAGTTTCGGGACAGGGCCTCAGCCCCAGCATTTT. Residues: CASSFGTGPQPQHF.

The chain carries TRBV25-1 and TRBJ2-7; D may correspond to TRBD1 or TRBD2 (6 bases each). The germline CDR1 and CDR2 sequences are MGHDK and SYGVNS. CDR3 size: 15 residues. The V end lost 8 bases, the J end lost 3 bases, and 20 bases lay between the germline ends. CDR3 nucleotides: TGTGCCAGCCAACCCGGGGGACAAGTTTTCTACGAGCAGTACTTC. It codes for CASQPGGQVFYEQYF.

This clone was detected only a few times. V gene TRBV6-6 combines with J gene TRBJ1-1, with 8 bases fitting TRBD1. V was clipped by 6 bases and J by 1 base; unmatched bases: 7. The CDR3 is 15 amino acids. The V gene's germline CDR1 is MNHNY and CDR2 SVGAGI (reference sequence). CDR3 DNA: TGTGCCAGCAGCCCGACGACAGGGGAGAACACTGAAGCTTTCTTT. The encoded protein is CASSPTTGENTEAFF.

The rearrangement joins TRBV7-3 to TRBJ2-3, with D maybe TRBD2 (6 bases). V lost 5 bases and J 4 bases, leaving 16 bases between the germline ends. The V gene's germline CDR1 is SGHTA and CDR2 FQGTGA. The CDR3 runs 15 residues. The CDR3 nucleotides read TGTGCCAGCAGCAAAAACTCGCGGGGTGCAGATACGCAGTATTTT. Amino acids: CASSKNSRGADTQYF.

The V gene is TRBV6-6, the J gene TRBJ2-3; D unclear. The CDR3 has 11 residues. The germline CDR1 and CDR2 sequences are MNHNY and SVGAGI (reference sequence). Trimming removed 5 bases from V and 4 bases from J, with 4 bases in between. The CDR3 nucleotides are TGTGCCAGCAGTAGCTCAGATACGCAGTATTTT. As protein: CASSSSDTQYF.

The rearrangement joins TRBV5-6 to TRBJ2-6; perhaps TRBD2 as D (6 bases). V lost 4 bases to trimming and J lost 1 base, with 12 bases between them. Germline lookup yields CDR1 SGHDT and CDR2 YYEEEE. The CDR3 is 16 residues long. The CDR3 DNA reads as TGTGCCAGCAGCAGGGGACTGCGGTCTGGGGCCAACGTCCTGACTTTC. This sequence encodes CASSRGLRSGANVLTF.

V and J are TRBV25-1 and TRBJ2-2; 8 nucleotides line up with TRBD2. Trimming cost V 1 base and J 5 bases; bases outside gene matches: 12. Germline lookup yields CDR1 MGHDK and CDR2 SYGVNS. This CDR3 is 18 amino acids long. CDR3: CASSEFSGGRPGTGELFF. CDR3 nucleotides: TGTGCCAGCAGTGAATTTTCGGGAGGGCGCCCGGGAACCGGGGAGCTGTTTTTT.

The rearrangement links TRBV6-5 to TRBJ2-7, with D possibly matching TRBD2 (5 bases). Germline values: CDR1 MNHEY, CDR2 SVGAGI. The CDR3 extends over 13 amino acids. The V end lost 2 bases, the J end lost 4 bases, and 9 bases lay between the germline ends. The CDR3: CASSYLRGYEQYF. The CDR3 bases are TGTGCCAGCAGTTACCTCCGAGGGTACGAGCAGTACTTC.

The V gene is TRBV7-7, the J gene TRBJ2-2; no clear D. The CDR3 length is 15 residues. The V gene's germline CDR1 is SSHAT and CDR2 FNYEAQ (reference sequence). Between the trimmed V and J ends, which lost 5 bases and 3 bases, there was a span of 13 bases. CDR3 nucleotide sequence: TGTGCCAGCAGCCCACGCCCAAGGGACACCGGGGAGCTGTTTTTT. Translation gives CASSPRPRDTGELFF.

Regarding this clone: This specimen includes other DNA sequences encoding the same CDR3. The chain is built from TRBV25-1 and TRBJ2-1; no firm D call. The CDR3 sequence is 12 residues long. From germline, CDR1 is MGHDK and CDR2 SYGVNS. Trimming took 2 bases from V and 7 from J, leaving 6 bases between them. This CDR3 is CASSELGNEQFF. Written as DNA, the CDR3 is TGTGCCAGCAGTGAACTAGGTAATGAGCAGTTCTTC.

The rearrangement uses TRBV7-2 and TRBJ2-7; 8 bases are a match to TRBD1. V shed 6 bases, J shed 3 bases, and the junction held 4 bases outside the gene matches. From germline, CDR1 is SGHTA and CDR2 FQGNSA. The CDR3 extends over 13 amino acids. The CDR3 region is CASRGTGLYEQYF. The DNA of the CDR3 is TGTGCCAGCAGGGGGACAGGCCTCTACGAGCAGTACTTC.

The chain carries TRBV6-1 and TRBJ1-2; TRBD1 might be the D (5 bases). The V gene lost 6 bases and the J gene lost 3 bases, with 14 bases spanning the gap. The CDR3 length is 14 residues. Germline V gives CDR1 MNHNS, CDR2 SASEGT. CDR3 in amino acids: CASRVGQGHYGYTF. As DNA, the CDR3 is TGTGCCAGCAGGGTGGGGCAGGGTCACTATGGCTACACCTTC.